This T cell receptor beta chain appears in the sequencing data of a study of blood T cell repertoires in COVID-19. In the study overall: COVID-19 samples collected from the United States, Italy and Spain covered acute and convalescent phases.

Clones were read by immunoSEQ multiplex PCR, and TCRdb kept only the in-frame ones, dropping some. The sample yields about 160,000 clones, approximately 85% seen once. V trimming: 2 bases; J trimming: 2 bases; junction bases outside the gene matches: 4. CDR1 is LGHNA and CDR2 is YSLEER in the germline V gene. CDR3 length equals 16 residues. Sequences were obtained from peripheral blood. The rearrangement uses TRBV4-3 and TRBJ1-5; TRBD1 aligns across 9 bases. The source of this sequence is a woman in her forties or fifties with COVID-19, enrolled during active disease. CDR3 DNA sequence: TGCGCCAGCAGCCAATCGACAGGGGGTGGCAATCAGCCCCAGCATTTT. This sequence encodes CASSQSTGGGNQPQHF.